This T cell receptor (beta chain) was obtained from a study of identical twins. In TCRdb, the 5' RACE reads were re-called with MiXCR into one record per CDR3 protein. This table has fewer than 900,000 distinct CDR3 sequences, roughly 18% appearing once. The CDR3 totals 14 residues. CDR1 and CDR2 (germline): SGHTA, FQGNSA. V lost 2 bases and J lost 3, with 11 bases in between. Separately, the same data were catalogued under a study of T cells expressing NK-cell markers.

Specimen: PBMCs. The source of this sequence is a woman in her late teens or twenties in good health. The chain recombines TRBV7-2 with TRBJ2-7; no reliable D call. The CDR3 reads CASSLRRRNYEQYF. The CDR3 DNA reads as TGTGCCAGCAGCTTAAGGCGGAGAAACTACGAGCAGTACTTC.